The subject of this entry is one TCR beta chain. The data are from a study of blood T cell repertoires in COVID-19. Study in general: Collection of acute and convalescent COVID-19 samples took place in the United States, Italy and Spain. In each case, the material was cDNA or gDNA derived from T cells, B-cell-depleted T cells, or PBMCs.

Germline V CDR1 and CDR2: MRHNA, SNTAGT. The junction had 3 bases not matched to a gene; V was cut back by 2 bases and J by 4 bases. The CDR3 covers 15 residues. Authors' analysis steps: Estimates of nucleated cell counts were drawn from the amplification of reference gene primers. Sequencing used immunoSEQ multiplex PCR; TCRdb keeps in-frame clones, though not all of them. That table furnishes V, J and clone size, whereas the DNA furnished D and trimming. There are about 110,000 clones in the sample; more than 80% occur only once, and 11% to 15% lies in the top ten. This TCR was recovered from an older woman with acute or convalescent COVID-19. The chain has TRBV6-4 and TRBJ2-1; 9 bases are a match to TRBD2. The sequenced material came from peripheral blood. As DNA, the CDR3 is TGTGCCAGCAGTGACCGGCTAGCGGGATACAATGAGCAGTTCTTC. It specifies CASSDRLAGYNEQFF.